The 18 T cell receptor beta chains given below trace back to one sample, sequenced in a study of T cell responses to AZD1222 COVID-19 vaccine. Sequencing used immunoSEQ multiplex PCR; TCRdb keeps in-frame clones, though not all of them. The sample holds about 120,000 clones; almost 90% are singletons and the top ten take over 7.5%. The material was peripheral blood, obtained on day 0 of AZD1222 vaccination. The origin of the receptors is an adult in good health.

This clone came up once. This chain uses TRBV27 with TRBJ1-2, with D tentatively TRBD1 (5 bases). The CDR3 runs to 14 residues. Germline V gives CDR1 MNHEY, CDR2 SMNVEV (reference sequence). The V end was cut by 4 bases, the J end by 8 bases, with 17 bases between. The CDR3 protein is CASSWTGTPGGYTF. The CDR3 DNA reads TGTGCCAGCAGTTGGACCGGGACCCCCGGCGGCTACACCTTC.

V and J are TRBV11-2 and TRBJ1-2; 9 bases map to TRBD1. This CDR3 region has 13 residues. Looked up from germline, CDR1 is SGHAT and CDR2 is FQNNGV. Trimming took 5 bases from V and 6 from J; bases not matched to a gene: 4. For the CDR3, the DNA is TGTGCCAGCAGCCCGAGGACAGGGGATGGCTACACCTTC. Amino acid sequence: CASSPRTGDGYTF.

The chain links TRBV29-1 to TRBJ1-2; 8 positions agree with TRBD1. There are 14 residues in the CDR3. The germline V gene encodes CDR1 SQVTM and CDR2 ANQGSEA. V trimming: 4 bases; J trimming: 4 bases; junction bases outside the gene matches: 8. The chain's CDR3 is CSVVDRGSRYGYTF. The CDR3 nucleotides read TGCAGCGTTGTCGACAGGGGATCCCGCTATGGCTACACCTTC.

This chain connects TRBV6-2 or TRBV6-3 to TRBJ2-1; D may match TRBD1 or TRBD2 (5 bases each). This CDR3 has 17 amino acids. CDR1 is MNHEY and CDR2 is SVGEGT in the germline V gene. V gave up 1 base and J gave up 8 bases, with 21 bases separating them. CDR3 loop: CASSYWVKGRFNDEQFF. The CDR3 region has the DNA TGTGCCAGCAGTTACTGGGTCAAGGGACGTTTTAACGATGAGCAGTTCTTC.

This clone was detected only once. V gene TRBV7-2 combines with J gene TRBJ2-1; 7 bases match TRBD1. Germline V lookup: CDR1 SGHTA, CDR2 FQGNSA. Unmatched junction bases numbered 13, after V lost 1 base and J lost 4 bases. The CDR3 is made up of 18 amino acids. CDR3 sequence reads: CASSLVALRTGRYNEQFF. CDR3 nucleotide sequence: TGTGCCAGCAGCTTAGTAGCGCTTCGGACAGGTCGATACAATGAGCAGTTCTTC.

CDR3 region: CASSFSGANVLTF. Here the CDR3 DNA reads TGTGCCAGCAGCTTTTCCGGGGCCAACGTCCTGACTTTC. The chain carries TRBV3-1 (or the pseudogene TRBV3-2) and TRBJ2-6; no firm D call. V gave up 5 bases and J gave up 4 bases, with 6 bases separating them. The CDR3 covers 13 residues. The V gene's germline CDR1 is LGHDT and CDR2 YNNKEL (reference sequence).

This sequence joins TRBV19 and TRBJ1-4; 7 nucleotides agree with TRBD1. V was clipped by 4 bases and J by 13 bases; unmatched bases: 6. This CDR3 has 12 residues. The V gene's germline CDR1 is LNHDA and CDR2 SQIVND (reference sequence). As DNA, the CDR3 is TGTGCCAGTAGTAACCGACAGGGTGGACTGTTTTTT. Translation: CASSNRQGGLFF.

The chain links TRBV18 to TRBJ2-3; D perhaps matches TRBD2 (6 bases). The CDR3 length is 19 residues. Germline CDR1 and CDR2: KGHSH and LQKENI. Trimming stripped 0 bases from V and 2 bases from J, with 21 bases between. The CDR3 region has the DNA TGTGCCAGCTCACCACCCTCCGGGGGTCCGGGGATCGACACAGATACGCAGTATTTT. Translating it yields CASSPPSGGPGIDTDTQYF.

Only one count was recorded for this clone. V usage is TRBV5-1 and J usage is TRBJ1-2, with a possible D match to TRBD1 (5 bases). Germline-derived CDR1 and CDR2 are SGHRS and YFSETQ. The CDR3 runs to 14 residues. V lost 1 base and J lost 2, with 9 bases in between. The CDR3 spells CASSLRGENYGYTF. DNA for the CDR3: TGCGCCAGCAGCTTGAGGGGAGAGAACTATGGCTACACCTTC.

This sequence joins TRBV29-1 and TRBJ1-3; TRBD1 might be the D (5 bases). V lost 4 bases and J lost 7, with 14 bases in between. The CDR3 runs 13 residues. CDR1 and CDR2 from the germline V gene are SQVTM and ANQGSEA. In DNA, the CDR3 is TGCAGCGTTGGATTACAGGCCTCGAACACCATATATTTT. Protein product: CSVGLQASNTIYF.

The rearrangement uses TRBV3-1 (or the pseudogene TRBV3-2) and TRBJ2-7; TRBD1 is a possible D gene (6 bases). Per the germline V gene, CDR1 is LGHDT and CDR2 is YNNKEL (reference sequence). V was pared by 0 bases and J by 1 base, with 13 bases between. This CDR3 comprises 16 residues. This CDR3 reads CASSQETGRLSYEQYF. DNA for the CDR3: TGTGCCAGCAGCCAAGAAACAGGGCGATTATCCTACGAGCAGTACTTC.

The CDR3 loop is CASSLDWGVSSYNEQFF. The CDR3 DNA reads TGTGCCAGCAGCTTGGACTGGGGGGTCAGCTCCTACAATGAGCAGTTCTTC. V is TRBV5-6 and J is TRBJ2-1; possible D gene TRBD2, 6 bases. This CDR3 contains 17 residues. Germline CDR1 reads SGHDT; CDR2 reads YYEEEE. The germline V and J ends were trimmed by 0 bases and 0 bases, with 13 bases remaining between them.

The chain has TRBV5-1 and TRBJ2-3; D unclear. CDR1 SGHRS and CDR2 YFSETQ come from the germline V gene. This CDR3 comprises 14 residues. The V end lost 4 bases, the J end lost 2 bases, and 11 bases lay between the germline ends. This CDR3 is CASSRTEYTDTQYF. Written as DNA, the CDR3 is TGCGCCAGCAGCCGTACAGAATACACAGATACGCAGTATTTT. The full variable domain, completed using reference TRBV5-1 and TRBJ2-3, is KAGVTQTPRYLIKTRGQQVTLSCSPISGHRSVSWYQQTPGQGLQFLFEYFSETQRNKGNFPGRFSGRQFSNSRSEMNVSTLELGDSALYLCASSRTEYTDTQYFGPGTRLTVL.

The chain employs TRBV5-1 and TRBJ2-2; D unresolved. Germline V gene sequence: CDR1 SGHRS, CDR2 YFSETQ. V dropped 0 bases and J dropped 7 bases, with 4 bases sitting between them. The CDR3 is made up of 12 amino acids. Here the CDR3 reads CASSLGNGELFF. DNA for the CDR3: TGCGCCAGCAGCTTGGGAAACGGGGAGCTGTTTTTT.

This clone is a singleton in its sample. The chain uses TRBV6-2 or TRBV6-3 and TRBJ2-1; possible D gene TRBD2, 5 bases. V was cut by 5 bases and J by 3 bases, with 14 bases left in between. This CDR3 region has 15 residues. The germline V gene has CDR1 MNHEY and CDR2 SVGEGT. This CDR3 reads CASSAGGGLYNEQFF. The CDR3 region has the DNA TGTGCCAGCAGTGCAGGCGGAGGCCTCTACAATGAGCAGTTCTTC.

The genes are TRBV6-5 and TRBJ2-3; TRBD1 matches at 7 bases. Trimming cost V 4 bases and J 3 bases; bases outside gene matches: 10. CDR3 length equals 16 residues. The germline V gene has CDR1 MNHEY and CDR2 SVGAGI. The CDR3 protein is CASSSPRAGGTDTQYF. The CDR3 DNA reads TGTGCCAGCAGTTCTCCCCGAGCAGGGGGAACAGATACGCAGTATTTT.

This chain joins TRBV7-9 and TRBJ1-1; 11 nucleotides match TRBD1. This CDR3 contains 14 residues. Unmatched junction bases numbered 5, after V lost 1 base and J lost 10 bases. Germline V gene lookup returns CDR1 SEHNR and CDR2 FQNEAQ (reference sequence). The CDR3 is CASSLGDRGSAAFF. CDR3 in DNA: TGTGCCAGCAGCTTAGGGGACAGGGGGTCCGCAGCTTTCTTT.

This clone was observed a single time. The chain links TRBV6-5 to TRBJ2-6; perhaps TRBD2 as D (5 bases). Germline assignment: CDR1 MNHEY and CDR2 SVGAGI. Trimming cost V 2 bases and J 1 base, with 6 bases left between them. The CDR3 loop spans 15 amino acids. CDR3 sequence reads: CASSYGGSGANVLTF. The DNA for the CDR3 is TGTGCCAGCAGTTACGGAGGTTCTGGGGCCAACGTCCTGACTTTC.